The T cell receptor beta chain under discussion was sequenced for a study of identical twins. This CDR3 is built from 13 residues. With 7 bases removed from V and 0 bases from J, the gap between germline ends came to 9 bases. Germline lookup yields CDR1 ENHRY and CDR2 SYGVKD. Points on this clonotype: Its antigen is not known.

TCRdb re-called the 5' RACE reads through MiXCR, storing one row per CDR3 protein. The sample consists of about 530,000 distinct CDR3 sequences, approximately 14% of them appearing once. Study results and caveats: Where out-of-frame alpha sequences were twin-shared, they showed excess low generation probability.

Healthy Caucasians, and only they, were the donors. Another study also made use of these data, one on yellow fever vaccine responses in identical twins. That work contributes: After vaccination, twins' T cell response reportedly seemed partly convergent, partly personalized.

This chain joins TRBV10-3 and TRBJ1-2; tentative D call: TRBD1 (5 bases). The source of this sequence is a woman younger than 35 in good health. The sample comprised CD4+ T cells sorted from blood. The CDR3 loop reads CAITPDTNYGYTF. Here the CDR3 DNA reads TGTGCCATCACCCCGGACACTAACTATGGCTACACCTTC.